These 3 T cell receptor beta chains were all obtained from the same sample, sequenced in a study of CD8 T cells in Susac syndrome. Roughly 0.5 to 1 ug RNA was reverse transcribed with random hexamers. A single record per CDR3 protein comes from TCRdb applying MiXCR to the immunoSEQ multiplex PCR reads. The sample holds about 22,000 distinct CDR3 sequences, around 92% seen once. Sequenced input: CD8+ T cells from PBMCs. These receptors were collected from a human donor in good health.

This clonotype turned up a few times. This chain connects TRBV7-9 to TRBJ2-5; D is possibly TRBD1 or TRBD2 (5 bases each). The V gene lost 5 bases and the J gene lost 5 bases, with 15 bases spanning the gap. Germline V gives CDR1 SEHNR, CDR2 FQNEAQ (reference sequence). This CDR3 contains 14 residues. The CDR3 loop is CASSINLAGETQYF. DNA for the CDR3: TGTGCCAGCAGCATAAATCTAGCAGGGGAGACCCAGTACTTC.

The chain uses TRBV12-3 or TRBV12-4 and TRBJ2-7; D is unresolved. Trimming removed 3 bases at V and 3 bases at J, with 12 bases between. The CDR3 spans 14 residues. The DNA of the CDR3 is TGTGCCAGCAGTTTTGATAACGGAGACTACGAGCAGTACTTC. Its protein product is CASSFDNGDYEQYF.

The J gene is TRBJ2-1, the V gene TRBV20-1; 10 bases align to TRBD1. CDR1 and CDR2 (germline): DFQATT, SNEGSKA (reference sequence). CDR3 length: 17 residues. Germline trimming cut 3 bases from V and 0 bases from J; bases unmatched to any gene: 8. The CDR3 protein is CSARGQGTFSSYNEQFF. In DNA form, the CDR3 reads TGCAGTGCTAGGGGACAGGGGACTTTTAGCTCCTACAATGAGCAGTTCTTC.